These T cell receptor beta chains were read from a single sample in a study of PD-1 blockade in classical Hodgkin lymphoma. Repertoires were generated with immunoSEQ multiplex PCR, while TCRdb's copy carries only in-frame clones and drops some. This sample has some 84,000 clones, with approximately 91% found just once. The source material was peripheral blood mononuclear cells (PBMCs), sampled before the second cycle of nivolumab. The source of these receptors is a human donor with classical Hodgkin lymphoma. The CDR3 runs from the conserved cysteine through the conserved F or W. D genes are given only for firm matches.

v_call | d_call | cdr3_aa
TRBV29-1 | TRBD1 | CSVGTPGGTGSSYEQYF
TRBV5-1 | . | CASSLVGRLNTEAFF
TRBV5-1 | . | CASSFAPQGNSGNTIYF
TRBV7-3 | . | CASTPGVGETQYF
TRBV29-1 | TRBD2 | CSVDSPPGGTDTQYF
TRBV6-6 | TRBD1 | CASSSAGGDTEAFF
TRBV6-4 | TRBD1 | CASSDGGLGPGQTYF
TRBV10-3 | . | CAIRALDGNEQFF
TRBV6-1 | . | CASRISRLGEKLFF
TRBV6-5 | TRBD1 | CASSYSPGTGYYGYTF
TRBV14 | . | CASSQDLVARQYF
TRBV11-3 | . | CASSLEPSGGETQYF
TRBV19 | . | CASGKGGPYGYTF